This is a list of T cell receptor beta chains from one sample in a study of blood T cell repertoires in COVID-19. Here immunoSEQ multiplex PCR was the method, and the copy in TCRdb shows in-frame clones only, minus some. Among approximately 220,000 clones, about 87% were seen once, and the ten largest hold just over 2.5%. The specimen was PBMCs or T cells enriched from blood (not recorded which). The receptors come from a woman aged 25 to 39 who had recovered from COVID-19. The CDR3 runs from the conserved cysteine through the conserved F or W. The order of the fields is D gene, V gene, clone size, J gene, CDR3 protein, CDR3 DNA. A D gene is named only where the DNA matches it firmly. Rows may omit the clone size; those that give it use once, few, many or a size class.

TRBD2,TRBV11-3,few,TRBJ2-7,CASSLDRFSLAGGLTYEQYF,TGTGCCAGCAGCTTAGATCGTTTCTCCCTAGCGGGGGGCCTAACCTACGAGCAGTACTTC
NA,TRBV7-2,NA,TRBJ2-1,CASSLDQRSSYNEQFF,TGTGCCAGCAGCTTAGACCAGCGGAGCTCCTACAATGAGCAGTTCTTC
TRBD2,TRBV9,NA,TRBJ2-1,CASSGGTSGTNSYNEQFF,TGTGCCAGCAGCGGCGGGACTAGCGGGACTAACTCCTACAATGAGCAGTTCTTC
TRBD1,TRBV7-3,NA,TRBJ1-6,CASGTEPNSPLHF,TGTGCCAGCGGGACAGAACCCAATTCACCCCTCCACTTT
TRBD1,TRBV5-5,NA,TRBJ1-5,CASSGGTDGQPQHF,TGTGCCAGCAGCGGCGGGACAGACGGTCAGCCCCAGCATTTT
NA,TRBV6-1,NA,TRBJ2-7,CASSETGDEQYF,TGTGCCAGCAGTGAGACCGGAGACGAGCAGTACTTC
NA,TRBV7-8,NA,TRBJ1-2,CASSFGTGVYGYTF,TGTGCCAGCAGCTTCGGGACGGGGGTCTATGGCTACACCTTC
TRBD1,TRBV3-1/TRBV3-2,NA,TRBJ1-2,CASSQDLRTGGGYTF,TGTGCCAGCAGCCAAGATCTTCGGACAGGGGGTGGCTACACCTTC
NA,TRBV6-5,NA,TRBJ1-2,CASSPISGSGYGYTF,TGTGCCAGCAGCCCGATCAGTGGCTCAGGGTATGGCTACACCTTC
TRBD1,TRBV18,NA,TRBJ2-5,CASSEYRGQETQYF,TGTGCCAGCTCAGAGTACAGGGGACAAGAGACCCAGTACTTC
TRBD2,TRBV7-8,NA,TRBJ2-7,CASSLVSSGNPSYEQYF,TGTGCCAGCAGCTTAGTTTCTAGCGGGAACCCCTCCTACGAGCAGTACTTC
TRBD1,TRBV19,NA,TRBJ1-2,CASSIEVRRLWTGGESYGYTF,TGTGCCAGTAGTATAGAAGTTCGCCGCTTGTGGACAGGGGGCGAGAGCTATGGCTACACCTTC
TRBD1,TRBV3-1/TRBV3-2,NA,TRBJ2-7,CASSPRTGAHEQYF,TGTGCCAGCAGCCCTAGGACAGGAGCCCACGAGCAGTACTTC
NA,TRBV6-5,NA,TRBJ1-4,CASTRQEVNEKLFF,TGTGCCAGCACCCGACAGGAGGTTAATGAAAAACTGTTTTTT
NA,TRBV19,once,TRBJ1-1,CASSIGGMNTEAFF,TGTGCCAGTAGTATAGGAGGTATGAACACTGAAGCTTTCTTT
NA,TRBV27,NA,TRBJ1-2,CASLRWAGALYGYTF,TGTGCCAGCCTCAGATGGGCAGGGGCCCTCTATGGCTACACCTTC
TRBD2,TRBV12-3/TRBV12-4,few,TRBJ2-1,CASSLLAGNEQFF,TGTGCCAGCAGTTTGCTAGCGGGCAATGAGCAGTTCTTC
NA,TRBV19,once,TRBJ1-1,CATKRGGRGDTEAFF,TGTGCCACAAAAAGGGGGGGTCGGGGTGACACTGAAGCTTTCTTT
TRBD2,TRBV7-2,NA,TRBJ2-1,CASSLSSSGYNEQFF,TGTGCCAGCAGCTTATCGTCTAGCGGCTACAATGAGCAGTTCTTC
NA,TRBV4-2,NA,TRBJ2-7,CASSQVTSTYEQYF,TGTGCCAGCAGCCAAGTAACTTCTACCTACGAGCAGTACTTC
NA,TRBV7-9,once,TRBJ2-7,CASSLNRDEQYF,TGTGCCAGCAGCTTAAACAGGGACGAGCAGTACTTC
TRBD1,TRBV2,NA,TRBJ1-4,CASSARGQGGEKLFF,TGTGCCAGCAGTGCAAGAGGACAGGGCGGAGAAAAACTGTTTTTT
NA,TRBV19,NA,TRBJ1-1,CASSIGTSNTEAFF,TGTGCCAGTAGTATTGGGACTTCGAACACTGAAGCTTTCTTT